This TCR beta chain was profiled in a study of neoadjuvant anti-PD-1 for oral cavity cancer. Across the whole study: Patients without progression got a fourth dose around day 43.

Data came from immunoSEQ multiplex PCR; TCRdb stores just in-frame clones and leaves some out. Altogether about 16,000 clones are present, roughly two thirds being singletons, with the ten largest covering approximately 2.6%. This clone was recorded once. Its antigen is unknown. The CDR3 covers 14 residues. V was clipped by 4 bases and J by 4 bases; unmatched bases: 6. Germline V gene sequence: CDR1 MNHEY, CDR2 SVGAGI. Points from the study as a whole: Treg/Th17 ratio rose with pretreatment blood and fell with post-treatment tumor TCRbeta clonality. Non-responders to neoadjuvant nivolumab had significantly more clonal PBMC T cells than responders.

The TCR sequence derives from a person between 40 and 85 years old with oral cavity squamous cell carcinoma. The specimen comprised PBMCs, sampled before nivolumab (anti-PD-1) treatment. This chain connects TRBV6-5 to TRBJ1-2; TRBD1 agrees at 7 bases. CDR3 amino acids: CASSWEGAGYGYTF. The CDR3 DNA sequence: TGTGCCAGCAGTTGGGAGGGGGCCGGCTATGGCTACACCTTC.